These 30 T cell receptor beta chains were sequenced from one sample in a study of T cell responses to AZD1222 COVID-19 vaccine. Clones were sequenced by immunoSEQ multiplex PCR, and TCRdb holds only the in-frame ones, with some missing. The table records some 99,000 clones, about 88% of them present only once. The sequencing here drew on peripheral blood, taken on day 0 of AZD1222 vaccination. All receptors come from an adult in good health.

V is TRBV7-8 and J is TRBJ2-7, with 8 bases matching TRBD1. Per the germline V gene, CDR1 is SGHVS and CDR2 is FQNEAQ. V shed 2 bases, J shed 3 bases, and the junction held 3 bases outside the gene matches. The CDR3 is 14 amino acids. The CDR3 bases are TGTGCCAGCAGCTTAACGGACAGGGACTACGAGCAGTACTTC. This codes for CASSLTDRDYEQYF.

The V and J genes are TRBV3-1 (or the pseudogene TRBV3-2) and TRBJ1-1; a possible D gene is TRBD1 (6 bases). Trimming removed 2 bases from V and 11 bases from J, with 15 bases in between. In germline, CDR1 is LGHDT, CDR2 YNNKEL (reference sequence). This CDR3 has 13 amino acids. CDR3 loop: CASSQTRGWGAFF. The CDR3 nucleotides are TGTGCCAGCAGCCAAACCAGGGGATGGGGGGCTTTCTTT.

The gene calls are TRBV5-1 and TRBJ2-7; D perhaps matches TRBD2 (7 bases). The CDR3 runs to 15 residues. Germline CDR1 is SGHRS and CDR2 is YFSETQ. Trimming removed 4 bases at V and 2 bases at J, with 16 bases between. The CDR3 protein is CASSPGGGVTYEQYF. In nucleotides, the CDR3 is TGCGCCAGCAGCCCGGGGGGCGGGGTAACCTACGAGCAGTACTTC.

The sample holds one count of this clone. This chain joins TRBV21-1 and TRBJ2-2; the table's D call, TRBD1, has no DNA check behind it. TRBV21-1 counts as a pseudogene. CDR3 size: 13 residues. The CDR3 DNA sequence: TGTGCCAGGGGGGCAGGGAACACCGGGGAGCTGTTTTTT. Amino acid sequence: CARGAGNTGELFF.

The V call is TRBV19, the J call TRBJ2-1; D is unresolved. CDR1 and CDR2 (germline): LNHDA, SQIVND (reference sequence). The V and J ends lost 1 base and 6 bases respectively, with 13 bases between them. The length of the CDR3 is 15 residues. CDR3 nucleotide sequence: TGTGCCAGTAGTATAGCTCTGGGATCGGGCAATGAGCAGTTCTTC. Its translation: CASSIALGSGNEQFF.

The CDR3 here is CASTSDVAGNTIYF. Here the CDR3 DNA reads TGTGCCAGCACCTCCGACGTGGCCGGGAACACCATATATTTT. The chain joins TRBV28 to TRBJ1-3; D is unresolved. Germline assignment: CDR1 MDHEN and CDR2 SYDVKM. The CDR3 loop spans 14 amino acids. The V and J ends lost 7 bases and 7 bases respectively, with 17 bases between them.

This clone was observed once. The genes are TRBV10-3 and TRBJ1-1, with 8 bases fitting TRBD1. After removal of 10 bases from V and 0 bases from J, the junction contained 4 bases not matched to a gene. CDR3 size: 13 residues. Germline-derived CDR1 and CDR2 are ENHRY and SYGVKD. The CDR3 DNA is TGTGCCACAAACAGGGGGATGAACACTGAAGCTTTCTTT. Its protein is CATNRGMNTEAFF.

This chain links TRBV13 with TRBJ1-6; 10 positions match TRBD1. J was trimmed by 11 bases and V by 1 base; bases with no gene match: 5. CDR3 length equals 15 residues. Germline V gives CDR1 PRHDT, CDR2 FYEKMQ (reference sequence). The CDR3 nucleotides are TGTGCCAGCAGCTTAGAGGGACAGGGGATAGCACCCCTCCACTTT. Amino acids: CASSLEGQGIAPLHF.

The rearrangement joins TRBV5-1 to TRBJ1-6; perhaps TRBD1 as D (5 bases). There are 15 residues in the CDR3. V was shortened by 2 bases and J by 5 bases, with 11 bases between the two germline ends. Germline V gene data show CDR1 as SGHRS and CDR2 as YFSETQ. For the CDR3, the DNA is TGCGCCAGCAGCTTTTTCGGGGCCAATAATTCACCCCTCCACTTT. Translation gives CASSFFGANNSPLHF.

The chain recombines TRBV7-6 with TRBJ2-7; D unresolved. The ends were cut back, 4 bases at V and 6 bases at J, with 7 bases in the middle. The length of the CDR3 is 11 residues. CDR1 is SGHVS, CDR2 FNYEAQ, per germline. This CDR3 reads CASSSESEQYF. CDR3 nucleotides: TGTGCCAGCAGCTCAGAGTCCGAGCAGTACTTC.

V gene TRBV27 combines with J gene TRBJ2-1, with D hard to call. This CDR3 spans 12 amino acids. Trimming shortened V by 3 bases and J by 9 bases, and 9 bases separated the two germline ends. Germline V gene lookup returns CDR1 MNHEY and CDR2 SMNVEV (reference sequence). The CDR3 DNA sequence: TGTGCCAGCAGTTTTAATGGGATTGAGCAGTTCTTC. Translation gives CASSFNGIEQFF.

The chain couples TRBV7-2 to TRBJ1-1, with D unresolved. Germline V gene sequence: CDR1 SGHTA, CDR2 FQGNSA. The CDR3 is made up of 13 amino acids. The V end was cut by 5 bases, the J end by 4 bases, with 11 bases between. The CDR3 region has the DNA TGTGCCAGCAGCCTTAGCAGCGGCACTGAAGCTTTCTTT. This gives the protein CASSLSSGTEAFF.

In its sample, this clone was seen once. J is TRBJ1-2 and V is TRBV12-3 or TRBV12-4, with 10 bases matching TRBD1. V trimming: 7 bases; J trimming: 5 bases; junction bases outside the gene matches: 4. The CDR3 runs 13 residues. CDR3: CASIGTGAYGYTF. The CDR3 DNA is TGTGCCAGCATCGGGACAGGGGCATATGGCTACACCTTC.

V usage is TRBV7-9 and J usage is TRBJ2-7; D might be TRBD1 (6 bases). Germline V CDR1 and CDR2: SEHNR, FQNEAQ (reference sequence). There are 15 residues in the CDR3. The germline V and J ends were trimmed by 1 base and 1 base, with 11 bases remaining between them. The CDR3 reads CASSLVPDRSYEQYF. For the CDR3, the DNA is TGTGCCAGCAGCTTAGTCCCCGACAGGTCCTACGAGCAGTACTTC.

CDR3 in amino acids: CASRQTGSGYTF. The CDR3 DNA is TGTGCCAGCAGACAGACAGGGTCTGGCTACACCTTC. The gene calls are TRBV6-6 and TRBJ1-2; 7 positions agree with TRBD1. Per germline, CDR1 MNHNY and CDR2 SVGAGI (reference sequence). V lost 6 bases to trimming and J lost 7 bases; unmatched junction nucleotides: 5. The CDR3 runs to 12 residues.

J is TRBJ1-2 and V is TRBV7-2, with D maybe TRBD1 (6 bases). This CDR3 comprises 14 residues. The V end was cut by 2 bases, the J end by 1 base, with 8 bases between. Germline V gene lookup returns CDR1 SGHTA and CDR2 FQGNSA. CDR3 sequence reads: CASSLKDSNYGYTF. CDR3 DNA: TGTGCCAGCAGCTTAAAGGACAGTAACTATGGCTACACCTTC.

The chain combines TRBV7-2 with TRBJ2-3, with D possibly being TRBD2 (6 bases). The germline V gene has CDR1 SGHTA and CDR2 FQGNSA. The V and J ends lost 5 bases and 6 bases respectively, with 18 bases between them. CDR3 length: 15 residues. The CDR3 loop is CASSPTRVGGDTQYF. As DNA, the CDR3 is TGTGCCAGCAGCCCCACTAGGGTTGGGGGGGATACGCAGTATTTT.

The chain carries TRBV11-2 and TRBJ1-1; unclear D gene. The CDR3 consists of 15 residues. Trimming took off 1 base at V and 2 bases at J, with 11 bases between the two ends. Germline V lookup: CDR1 SGHAT, CDR2 FQNNGV. DNA of the CDR3: TGTGCCAGCAGCTTAGGGCCTAGAAGAAACACTGAAGCTTTCTTT. Its protein is CASSLGPRRNTEAFF.

The CDR3 bases are TGTGCCACCAGTGATCCGATAGGATCGTCTGGAAACACCATATATTTT. As protein: CATSDPIGSSGNTIYF. This rearrangement joins TRBV24-1 to TRBJ1-3, with D unresolved. Germline-derived CDR1 and CDR2 are KGHDR and SFDVKD. V was cut by 3 bases and J by 1 base, with 12 bases left in between. This CDR3 has 16 amino acids.

The chain is built from TRBV28 and TRBJ2-2, with 9 bases identical to TRBD2. V dropped 9 bases and J dropped 2; count of bases not matched to a gene: 4. The CDR3 is made up of 14 amino acids. In germline, CDR1 is MDHEN, CDR2 SYDVKM. In DNA form, the CDR3 reads TGTGCCAGACGGACTAGCGAAAACACCGGGGAGCTGTTTTTT. Translation gives CARRTSENTGELFF.

This chain connects TRBV9 to TRBJ2-3, with 9 bases identical to TRBD2. This CDR3 contains 17 residues. The V gene's germline CDR1 is SGDLS and CDR2 YYNGEE. V gave up 4 bases and J gave up 0 bases; unmatched junction bases: 9. CDR3 nucleotides: TGTGCCAGCAGCTCGTCAGCGGGAGGTAGTAGCACAGATACGCAGTATTTT. As protein: CASSSSAGGSSTDTQYF.

This chain uses TRBV5-1 with TRBJ1-2; 10 bases are a match to TRBD1. The CDR3 totals 15 residues. Germline CDR1 reads SGHRS; CDR2 reads YFSETQ. V was clipped by 2 bases and J by 10 bases; unmatched bases: 11. For the CDR3, the DNA is TGCGCCAGCAGCTTCCGGGACAGGGGATTTTCAGTCTACACCTTC. It yields the protein CASSFRDRGFSVYTF.

The genes are TRBV7-9 and TRBJ2-7, with D tentatively TRBD1 (6 bases). The CDR3 length is 12 residues. Germline V gene sequence: CDR1 SEHNR, CDR2 FQNEAQ (reference sequence). The ends were cut back, 1 base at V and 9 bases at J, with 10 bases in the middle. The DNA for the CDR3 is TGTGCCAGCAGCTTAGGAGGGGGATGGCAGTACTTC. Its protein is CASSLGGGWQYF.

The V gene is TRBV9, the J gene TRBJ2-7; D not certain. CDR1 is SGDLS, CDR2 YYNGEE, per germline. V lost 0 bases to trimming and J lost 0 bases, with 7 bases between them. The CDR3 is 14 residues long. CDR3 coding DNA: TGTGCCAGCAGCGTAGGGGCAGACTCCTACGAGCAGTACTTC. It translates to CASSVGADSYEQYF.

The V call is TRBV15, the J call TRBJ2-2, with TRBD2 matching over 11 bases. V lost 2 bases to trimming and J lost 5 bases; unmatched junction nucleotides: 7. The germline V gene encodes CDR1 LNHNV and CDR2 YYDKDF (reference sequence). The CDR3 totals 17 residues. The CDR3 region is CATSRTAGLAVTGELFF. The DNA for the CDR3 is TGTGCCACCAGCAGAACCGCGGGACTAGCGGTAACCGGGGAGCTGTTTTTT. Full variable domain (rest looked up from reference TRBV15 and TRBJ2-2): DAMVIQNPRYQVTQFGKPVTLSCSQTLNHNVMYWYQQKSSQAPKLLFHYYDKDFNNEADTPDNFQSRRPNTSFCFLDIRSPGLGDTAMYLCATSRTAGLAVTGELFFGEGSRLTVL.

The chain employs TRBV5-1 and TRBJ2-2, with D unresolved. V gave up 3 bases and J gave up 5 bases, with 11 bases separating them. The V gene's germline CDR1 is SGHRS and CDR2 YFSETQ. CDR3 size: 14 residues. As DNA, the CDR3 is TGCGCCAGCAGCTCAAGGGCCGAGACCGGGGAGCTGTTTTTT. Translated, it gives CASSSRAETGELFF. Supplemented by reference TRBV5-1 and TRBJ2-2, the full variable domain reads KAGVTQTPRYLIKTRGQQVTLSCSPISGHRSVSWYQQTPGQGLQFLFEYFSETQRNKGNFPGRFSGRQFSNSRSEMNVSTLELGDSALYLCASSSRAETGELFFGEGSRLTVL.

The V gene is TRBV29-1, the J gene TRBJ2-3, with TRBD2 identical over 7 bases. The J segment lost 5 bases and the V segment lost 1 base, leaving 6 bases of the junction unmatched. Per the germline V gene, CDR1 is SQVTM and CDR2 is ANQGSEA. The CDR3 spans 14 residues. The CDR3 spells CSVEGGGSRDTQYF. The CDR3 DNA sequence: TGCAGCGTTGAAGGGGGGGGAAGTAGAGATACGCAGTATTTT.

V is TRBV27 and J is TRBJ2-7; 10 bases agree with TRBD2. Trimming removed 3 bases from V and 6 bases from J; junction bases left unmatched: 8. The V gene's germline CDR1 is MNHEY and CDR2 SMNVEV (reference sequence). This CDR3 is built from 15 residues. The CDR3 reads CASSFLPSGSSEQYV. The CDR3 DNA reads as TGTGCCAGCAGTTTTTTGCCTAGCGGGAGTTCCGAGCAGTACGTC.

The chain is built from TRBV6-1 and TRBJ2-7, with TRBD1 as a possible D gene (6 bases). Per germline, CDR1 MNHNS and CDR2 SASEGT. V lost 1 base and J 1 base, leaving 14 bases between the germline ends. CDR3 length equals 16 residues. CDR3 protein: CASSEGFMGASYEQYF. The CDR3 region has the DNA TGTGCCAGCAGTGAAGGGTTTATGGGGGCTTCCTACGAGCAGTACTTC.

The CDR3 is CASSPTGSGANVLTF. CDR3 bases: TGTGCCAGCAGCCCAACAGGGTCTGGGGCCAACGTCCTGACTTTC. The chain uses TRBV5-8 and TRBJ2-6, with D maybe TRBD1 (6 bases). Trimming removed 4 bases at V and 1 base at J, with 9 bases between. This CDR3 contains 15 residues. CDR1 and CDR2 from the germline V gene are SGHTS and YDEGEE. The complete variable domain, with remaining parts taken from reference TRBV5-8 and TRBJ2-6, reads EAGVTQSPTHLIKTRGQQATLRCSPISGHTSVYWYQQALGLGLQFLLWYDEGEERNRGNFPPRFSGRQFPNYSSELNVNALELEDSALYLCASSPTGSGANVLTFGAGSRLTVL.